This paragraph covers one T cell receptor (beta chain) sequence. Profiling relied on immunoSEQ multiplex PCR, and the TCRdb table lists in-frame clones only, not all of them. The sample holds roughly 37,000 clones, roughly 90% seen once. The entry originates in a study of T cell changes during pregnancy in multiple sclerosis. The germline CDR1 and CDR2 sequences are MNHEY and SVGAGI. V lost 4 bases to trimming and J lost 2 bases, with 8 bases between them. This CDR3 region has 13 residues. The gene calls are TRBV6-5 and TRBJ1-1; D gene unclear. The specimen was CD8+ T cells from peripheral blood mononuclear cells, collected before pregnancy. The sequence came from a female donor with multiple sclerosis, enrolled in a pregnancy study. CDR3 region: CASSSTPNTEAFF. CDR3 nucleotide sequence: TGTGCCAGCAGTTCAACTCCTAACACTGAAGCTTTCTTT.